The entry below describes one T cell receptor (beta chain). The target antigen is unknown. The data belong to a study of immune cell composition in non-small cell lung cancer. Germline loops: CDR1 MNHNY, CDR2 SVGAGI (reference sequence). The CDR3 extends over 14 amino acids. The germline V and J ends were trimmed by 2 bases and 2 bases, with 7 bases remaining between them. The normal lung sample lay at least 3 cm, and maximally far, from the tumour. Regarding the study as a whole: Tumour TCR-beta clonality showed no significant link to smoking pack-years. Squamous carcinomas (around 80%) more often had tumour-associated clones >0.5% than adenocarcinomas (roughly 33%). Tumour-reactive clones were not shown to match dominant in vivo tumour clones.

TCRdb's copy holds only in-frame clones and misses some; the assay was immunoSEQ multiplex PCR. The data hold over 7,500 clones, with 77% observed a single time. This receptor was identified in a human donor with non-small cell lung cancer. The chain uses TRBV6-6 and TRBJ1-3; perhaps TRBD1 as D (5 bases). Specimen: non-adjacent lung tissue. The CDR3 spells CASSYGGAGNTIYF. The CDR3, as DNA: TGTGCCAGCAGTTACGGGGGTGCTGGAAACACCATATATTTT.